The rows below give T cell receptor beta chains drawn from one sample of a study of T cell changes during pregnancy in multiple sclerosis. Clones were read by immunoSEQ multiplex PCR, and TCRdb kept only the in-frame ones, dropping some. Of 15,000 to 20,000 clones in the sample, approximately 90% were seen once. This specimen consisted of CD8+ T cells from peripheral blood mononuclear cells, obtained in the second trimester of pregnancy. The source is a female donor in good health, enrolled as a control in a pregnancy study. CDR3s include the opening cysteine and the closing phenylalanine or tryptophan. Fields, in order: clone size, D gene, V gene, J gene, CDR3 protein, CDR3 DNA. The D gene is left open where the match is weak. The size entry is marked missing in some rows and otherwise reads once, few, many or a size class.

clone_size: .; d_call: .; v_call: TRBV6-1; j_call: TRBJ2-3; cdr3_aa: CASSEAVGGGLTDTQYF; cdr3_nt: TGTGCCAGCAGTGAAGCGGTAGGTGGAGGTTTGACAGATACGCAGTATTTT
clone_size: .; d_call: TRBD2; v_call: TRBV2; j_call: TRBJ2-1; cdr3_aa: CASRSGGSSYNEQFF; cdr3_nt: TGTGCCAGCAGGTCCGGGGGGAGCTCCTACAATGAGCAGTTCTTC
clone_size: .; d_call: TRBD2; v_call: TRBV28; j_call: TRBJ2-7; cdr3_aa: CAITPTTSGIPLEQYF; cdr3_nt: TGTGCCATCACCCCTACGACTAGCGGGATCCCCCTCGAGCAGTACTTC
clone_size: .; d_call: TRBD1; v_call: TRBV6-1; j_call: TRBJ2-2; cdr3_aa: CASSDGPGQGTGELFF; cdr3_nt: TGTGCCAGCAGTGATGGACCGGGACAGGGTACCGGGGAGCTGTTTTTT
clone_size: .; d_call: .; v_call: TRBV7-3; j_call: TRBJ2-3; cdr3_aa: CASSFTGSTDTQYF; cdr3_nt: TGTGCCAGCAGCTTTACAGGGAGCACAGATACGCAGTATTTT
clone_size: once; d_call: .; v_call: TRBV5-4; j_call: TRBJ2-1; cdr3_aa: CASSLGTTGNNEQFF; cdr3_nt: TGTGCCAGCAGCTTGGGTACCACGGGGAACAATGAGCAGTTCTTC
clone_size: .; d_call: TRBD2; v_call: TRBV4-1; j_call: TRBJ2-1; cdr3_aa: CASSTTSGYYNEQFF; cdr3_nt: TGCGCCAGCAGCACCACTAGCGGATACTACAATGAGCAGTTCTTC
clone_size: .; d_call: .; v_call: TRBV9; j_call: TRBJ2-7; cdr3_aa: CASSVGQSLDEQYF; cdr3_nt: TGTGCCAGCAGCGTTGGACAGTCCTTAGACGAGCAGTACTTC
clone_size: .; d_call: TRBD1; v_call: TRBV27; j_call: TRBJ2-3; cdr3_aa: CASSLSPPHGTVGGTDTQYF; cdr3_nt: TGTGCCAGCAGTCTTAGCCCGCCACACGGGACAGTTGGAGGTACAGATACGCAGTATTTT
clone_size: few; d_call: .; v_call: TRBV25-1; j_call: TRBJ1-2; cdr3_aa: CASRSRGEAGYGYTF; cdr3_nt: TGTGCCAGCAGAAGCCGGGGAGAAGCAGGCTACGGCTACACCTTC
clone_size: .; d_call: .; v_call: TRBV7-8; j_call: TRBJ2-6; cdr3_aa: CASSLFGRQAGDISGANVLTF; cdr3_nt: TGTGCCAGCAGCTTGTTCGGTCGACAGGCCGGTGATATCTCTGGGGCCAACGTCCTGACTTTC
clone_size: .; d_call: TRBD2; v_call: TRBV30; j_call: TRBJ2-2; cdr3_aa: CAWSRGLDTGELFF; cdr3_nt: TGTGCCTGGAGTAGAGGACTAGACACCGGGGAGCTGTTTTTT
clone_size: .; d_call: TRBD2; v_call: TRBV11-2; j_call: TRBJ2-4; cdr3_aa: CASSATGGENIQYF; cdr3_nt: TGTGCCAGCAGCGCCACGGGGGGAGAAAACATTCAGTACTTC
clone_size: .; d_call: .; v_call: TRBV18; j_call: TRBJ1-2; cdr3_aa: CASSPPTGSNYGYTF; cdr3_nt: TGTGCCAGCTCACCACCGACAGGATCTAACTATGGCTACACCTTC
clone_size: .; d_call: TRBD1; v_call: TRBV6-1; j_call: TRBJ2-7; cdr3_aa: CASSEATGEVNEQYF; cdr3_nt: TGTGCCAGCAGTGAAGCGACAGGGGAAGTGAACGAGCAGTACTTC
clone_size: few; d_call: TRBD2; v_call: TRBV6-4; j_call: TRBJ2-1; cdr3_aa: CASSELAGTGNEQFF; cdr3_nt: TGTGCCAGCAGTGAACTAGCGGGGACGGGGAATGAGCAGTTCTTC
clone_size: .; d_call: TRBD2; v_call: TRBV12-5; j_call: TRBJ2-5; cdr3_aa: CASGLDGGLETQYF; cdr3_nt: TGTGCTAGTGGTTTGGACGGGGGGTTGGAGACCCAGTACTTC
clone_size: .; d_call: TRBD2; v_call: TRBV28; j_call: TRBJ2-1; cdr3_aa: CASSLGRGKYNEQFF; cdr3_nt: TGTGCCAGCAGTTTAGGGCGGGGGAAGTACAATGAGCAGTTCTTC
clone_size: .; d_call: TRBD1; v_call: TRBV7-9; j_call: TRBJ2-5; cdr3_aa: CASSPLTGEETQYF; cdr3_nt: TGTGCCAGCAGCCCCCTGACAGGGGAAGAGACCCAGTACTTC
clone_size: .; d_call: .; v_call: TRBV5-6; j_call: TRBJ1-2; cdr3_aa: CASSLARVFYTF; cdr3_nt: TGTGCCAGCAGCTTGGCCCGGGTATTCTACACCTTC
clone_size: .; d_call: .; v_call: TRBV13; j_call: TRBJ1-5; cdr3_aa: CASSWGRGSGQPQHF; cdr3_nt: TGTGCCAGCAGCTGGGGCAGGGGAAGTGGTCAGCCCCAGCATTTT
clone_size: .; d_call: .; v_call: TRBV10-2; j_call: TRBJ1-1; cdr3_aa: CASSAGGGGEAFF; cdr3_nt: TGCGCCAGCAGTGCCGGAGGGGGGGGTGAAGCTTTCTTT
clone_size: .; d_call: .; v_call: TRBV7-9; j_call: TRBJ1-2; cdr3_aa: CASSYGTPHGYTF; cdr3_nt: TGTGCCAGCAGCTACGGGACACCGCATGGCTACACCTTC
clone_size: .; d_call: TRBD1; v_call: TRBV6-5; j_call: TRBJ2-5; cdr3_aa: CASSGTGGKETQYF; cdr3_nt: TGTGCCAGCAGCGGGACAGGGGGCAAAGAGACCCAGTACTTC
clone_size: once; d_call: .; v_call: TRBV7-6; j_call: TRBJ1-2; cdr3_aa: CASSLVLRQNYTF; cdr3_nt: TGTGCCAGCAGCTTAGTGTTGCGGCAGAACTACACCTTC
clone_size: .; d_call: TRBD2; v_call: TRBV6-1; j_call: TRBJ2-3; cdr3_aa: CASSWTSGGTDTQYF; cdr3_nt: TGTGCCAGCAGTTGGACTAGCGGGGGGACAGATACGCAGTATTTT
clone_size: .; d_call: .; v_call: TRBV7-2; j_call: TRBJ1-1; cdr3_aa: CASRVQGTEAFF; cdr3_nt: TGTGCCAGCAGGGTCCAGGGTACTGAAGCTTTCTTT
clone_size: few; d_call: .; v_call: TRBV19; j_call: TRBJ1-6; cdr3_aa: CASSIGGDNSPLHF; cdr3_nt: TGTGCCAGTAGTATAGGGGGGGATAATTCACCCCTCCACTTT
clone_size: .; d_call: .; v_call: TRBV7-9; j_call: TRBJ2-5; cdr3_aa: CASSTQGNPGGETQYF; cdr3_nt: TGTGCCAGCAGCACACAGGGTAACCCGGGCGGGGAGACCCAGTACTTC
clone_size: .; d_call: TRBD1; v_call: TRBV7-9; j_call: TRBJ2-3; cdr3_aa: CASSPTGISTDTQYF; cdr3_nt: TGTGCCAGCAGCCCGACAGGGATTAGCACAGATACGCAGTATTTT
clone_size: .; d_call: .; v_call: TRBV12-2; j_call: TRBJ2-1; cdr3_aa: CASRLGDRLAGDNEQFF; cdr3_nt: TGTGCAAGTCGCTTAGGAGATCGGCTAGCGGGGGACAATGAGCAGTTCTTC